Sequencing of this T cell receptor (beta chain) was carried out in a study of T cells in Graves' hyperthyroidism and ophthalmopathy. The study's findings and limits: Blood also contained most expanded thyroid clonotypes above 0.001.

This clonotype turned up a few times. The antigen is undetermined. Recently diagnosed hyperthyroidism of less than 2 months' duration affected patients aged 18 to 65. TCR beta CDR3 regions were amplified from RNA transcripts. Researchers ran a first-round RT-PCR on the TCR CDR3 using the HTBI primer set. TCRdb re-called the multiplex PCR reads with MiXCR, one entry per CDR3 protein. This sample yields a few hundred thousand distinct CDR3 sequences, of which just under 25% are seen a single time; roughly 70% belongs to the top ten. This CDR3 comprises 15 residues. From germline, CDR1 is GTSNPN and CDR2 SVGIG (reference sequence). J lost 4 bases, V lost 3 bases, and 8 bases had no gene match.

The receptor comes from a man aged 50-59 years with Graves' hyperthyroidism. The rearrangement links TRBV30 to TRBJ2-7, with TRBD2 identical over 11 bases. The specimen was blood. This CDR3 is CAWSLTSGRRYEQYF. In nucleotides, the CDR3 is TGTGCCTGGAGCTTAACTAGCGGGAGACGGTACGAGCAGTACTTC.